This T cell receptor beta chain originates from a study of blood T cell repertoires in COVID-19. Whole-study context: T cells, B-cell-depleted T cells, or PBMCs supplied cDNA or gDNA.

Sequencing was performed with immunoSEQ multiplex PCR; in TCRdb, only in-frame clones are kept and a portion is missing. The sample has around 81,000 clones, approximately 80% seen once; the top ten hold roughly 3.2%. Germline V gene lookup returns CDR1 SGDLS and CDR2 YYNGEE. The CDR3 runs to 14 residues. V gave up 0 bases and J gave up 2 bases, with 5 bases separating them. The sequencing input was peripheral blood. V usage is TRBV9 and J usage is TRBJ2-2; the D is unclear. This TCR derives from a man aged 45-65 years with acute or convalescent COVID-19. CDR3 in amino acids: CASSVDRNTGELFF. Written as DNA, the CDR3 is TGTGCCAGCAGCGTAGACAGAAACACCGGGGAGCTGTTTTTT.